This T cell receptor (beta chain) was captured by sequencing in a study of human T cells and chemical hapten exposure (dated by TCRdb to about 2021). Some background on the complete study: For sensitization, 2% DPC in acetone was applied to a roughly 2 cm by roughly 2 cm area of upper inner arm skin. Weekly therapeutic DPC doses were additionally applied to the scalp of patients throughout the roughly 23-week study period. Patch testing on the upper back used Finn chambers containing 0.01% DPC, with scoring done after 6 days according to International Contact Dermatitis Research Group standards. The mostly female patient cohort included alopecia areata with under or over 50% scalp involvement, alopecia totalis and alopecia universalis. Libraries were combined into a pool for sequencing, and differences in TCR yield between samples came mainly from small differences in library volumes within the pool. In alopecia patients, the study followed how the peripheral blood TCR repertoire changed in vivo over primary and secondary sensitization to diphenylcyclopropenone (DPC), a hapten. Blood samples were taken from patients before sensitization (week 0) and then at 2, 6 and about 24 weeks after DPC sensitization. Blood for TCR sequencing was provided by twenty-nine alopecia patients at one to four time points (pre-sensitization, 2, 6 and 24 weeks).

Libraries were prepared through RACE. This sample was sequenced with a NextSeq 500. Library preparation attached unique molecular identifiers to individual cDNA molecules for quantitative, reproducible TCR counting. Each blood RNA sample was used to sequence both TCR alpha and TCR beta chains. For the original study's pipeline: A median of roughly 100,000 TCRs per sample was observed, with a range of 23,224 to 690,600. The Decombinator software suite was used to annotate V, J and CDR3 in the TCR reads. For PS versus PT1 abundance plots, all samples were subsampled to the same number of TCRs (28,000). Expanded TCRs were defined as absent before sensitization and observed at least eight times at the 2-week time point. TCRdb ran its own pipeline on the public reads, namely fastp trimming at Q25 and MiXCR clone calling, and kept in-frame beta chains. Every entry covers one CDR3 protein and lists the most common genes and DNA from its rows. V and J calls and clone size were set by TCRdb, not the authors. This sample gives roughly 97,000 distinct CDR3 sequences in total; roughly a quarter of them show up just once. The top ten clones comprise approximately 10% of the sample.

This clonotype was found a few times. Its antigen is not yet known. It has no much larger one-base neighbor in the sample; base qualities were not kept. In the paper's terms, the time point label means: patch test 3, about 24 weeks after DPC sensitization. Interpreted using the paper, the treatment or condition label stands for: therapeutic diphenylcyclopropenone sensitization with weekly scalp DPC. At every patch-test visit, the blood draw took place before the patch test was put on. Patients were considered eligible if aged 18 to 70, diagnosed with alopecia and deemed suitable for DPC therapy, and patients were excluded if pregnant. Total RNA was extracted from unfractionated whole blood collected in Tempus Blood RNA tubes. The study at large found these results: Expanded TCRs formed significantly more large CDR3 similarity clusters than pre-sensitization or healthy control sets, consistent with antigen-driven responses. The number of PT1 expanded TCRs positively correlated with patch test score, significant at thresholds 8, 16 and 32 but not 4. The number of TCRs above 1 in 1000 frequency did not change with DPC sensitization; there was no evidence of global repertoire structure alterations. Repeated subsampling changed both the strength of the expansion versus patch-test correlation and the threshold at which that correlation became significant. Alopecia, a presumed autoimmune disease, was present in all patients, so the immune response of the patients might differ from that of healthy individuals.

The sequence was collected from a man in his forties with alopecia areata. Some clones in this sample may be carry-over from other donors' samples. Sequencing used whole blood, obtained in connection with sensitization to the hapten diphenylcyclopropenone (DPC).

The base sequence is TGTGCCAGCAGCCAAATTCGTCAGGGGGGTACGCAGTTCTTC. This is translated as CASSQIRQGGTQFF. The V and J genes are TRBV3-1 and TRBJ2-1; perhaps TRBD1 is the D gene, with 7 bases matching. V and J are truncated by 2 bases and 12 bases respectively, leaving an intervening sequence of 17 bases. Reading the germline V gene (reference sequence) gives CDR1 LGHDT and CDR2 YNNKEL. The CDR3 holds 14 amino acids from the cysteine to the phenylalanine. The entry retains the CDR3 DNA only, 42 bases that are in frame from base 1.